These 29 T cell receptor beta chains share one sample of origin, sequenced in a study of brain T cells in children with intractable seizures (dated by TCRdb to 2020 to 2022). Per the publication, the time point label means: resected brain tissue, or blood drawn just prior to surgery. Library preparation employed the immunoSEQ multiplex PCR assay. In TCRdb, the immuneACCESS table is reduced to in-frame sequences with V and J assigned. These tables do not hold every clone; where another copy was compared, an unresolved V gene accounts for under half, and the others remain unexplained. This sample lists fewer than 85,000 clones; 85% to 95% were detected once. The ten most abundant clones make up under 2% of the sample. Sequenced material: peripheral blood, taken at surgery. Source of these receptors: a boy under two years old with tuberous sclerosis and intractable seizures.

The chain joins TRBV19 to TRBJ1-2, with 9 bases aligning to TRBD1. J was trimmed by 8 bases and V by 8 bases; bases with no gene match: 9. From germline, CDR1 is LNHDA and CDR2 SQIVND (reference sequence). CDR3 length: 13 residues. The CDR3 DNA reads TGTGCCAGTGGGAAGGACAGGGGAGGAGGCTACACCTTC. It specifies CASGKDRGGGYTF.

Details on this clone: Compared with germline, one end of the junction differs, possibly owing to a read error. This sequence joins TRBV6-2 or TRBV6-3 and TRBJ2-1, with 10 positions matching TRBD2. The CDR3 extends over 15 amino acids. CDR1 is MNHEY and CDR2 is SVGEGT in the germline V gene. The CDR3 region is CASSHSGLAFNEQFF. The CDR3 DNA sequence: TGTGCCAGCAGTCACTCGGGACTAGCGTTCAATGAGCAGTTCTTC.

CDR3 in DNA: TGTGCCAGCGGGACTAGCGGGAGTAGAGAGACCCAGTACTTC. The encoded protein is CASGTSGSRETQYF. The gene calls are TRBV5-4 and TRBJ2-5; TRBD2 matches 14 bases. This CDR3 has 14 residues. The germline gives CDR1 SGHNT, CDR2 YYREEE (reference sequence). The V and J ends lost 7 bases and 4 bases, in that order; junction bases with no gene match: 3.

This sequence joins TRBV18 and TRBJ2-5; D not certain. Germline assignment: CDR1 KGHSH and CDR2 LQKENI. Trimming stripped 2 bases from V and 3 bases from J, with 13 bases between. There are 15 residues in the CDR3. In DNA form, the CDR3 reads TGTGCCAGCTCACCATTGGATGCAGGAGAAGAGACCCAGTACTTC. Its translation is CASSPLDAGEETQYF. The variable domain in full, completed from reference TRBV18 and TRBJ2-5, reads NAGVMQNPRHLVRRRGQEARLRCSPMKGHSHVYWYRQLPEEGLKFMVYLQKENIIDESGMPKERFSAEFPKEGPSILRIQQVVRGDSAAYFCASSPLDAGEETQYFGPGTRLLVL.

The chain carries TRBV7-3 and TRBJ2-5; 7 bases agree with TRBD2. From germline, CDR1 is SGHTA and CDR2 FQGTGA. V was clipped by 1 base and J by 4 bases; unmatched bases: 3. CDR3 length: 14 amino acids. CDR3 DNA: TGTGCCAGCAGCTTAATTGGCGGGGGAGAGACCCAGTACTTC. Translation: CASSLIGGGETQYF.

V gene TRBV7-8 combines with J gene TRBJ1-4; D perhaps matches TRBD1 (6 bases). Germline assignment: CDR1 SGHVS and CDR2 FQNEAQ. The length of the CDR3 is 16 residues. Trimming shortened V by 1 base and J by 12 bases, and 21 bases separated the two germline ends. CDR3 DNA: TGTGCCAGCAGCTTAGAGGAAACAGGGCCCGGTGGGGAACTGTTTTTT. Protein product: CASSLEETGPGGELFF.

This clone was counted once. This chain connects TRBV5-1 to TRBJ2-3, with 7 bases that match TRBD2. V lost 4 bases, J lost 4 bases, and 21 bases stayed unmatched. This CDR3 is 19 amino acids long. The germline V gene encodes CDR1 SGHRS and CDR2 YFSETQ. The CDR3 loop reads CASSLVWDKAGRSADTQYF. Written as DNA, the CDR3 is TGCGCCAGCAGCCTCGTTTGGGATAAAGCGGGAAGGAGCGCAGATACGCAGTATTTT.

The V gene is TRBV19, the J gene TRBJ2-7, with 13 nucleotides matching TRBD2. Germline CDR1 is LNHDA and CDR2 is SQIVND (reference sequence). The junction had 8 bases not matched to a gene; V was cut back by 7 bases and J by 5 bases. CDR3 length: 15 amino acids. The CDR3, as DNA: TGTGCCAGTAAAAAACTAGCGGGAGGGAGTAACGAGCAGTACTTC. Translation gives CASKKLAGGSNEQYF.

The rearrangement uses TRBV19 and TRBJ1-4; D uncertain. This CDR3 has 14 residues. In germline, CDR1 is LNHDA, CDR2 SQIVND (reference sequence). V was shortened by 2 bases and J by 8 bases, with 12 bases between the two germline ends. The CDR3, as DNA: TGTGCCAGTAGTATAACCCCTCCGGGGGAAAAACTGTTTTTT. Its translation: CASSITPPGEKLFF.

This clone was observed a single time. The chain links TRBV10-1 to TRBJ2-1; 12 bases align to TRBD2. The ends lost 5 bases at V and 4 bases at J; junction bases unmatched: 3. In germline, CDR1 is WNHNN, CDR2 SYGVQD (reference sequence). CDR3 length equals 15 residues. CDR3 sequence: CASSPGLAGYNEQFF. The CDR3 DNA is TGCGCCAGCAGTCCCGGACTAGCGGGGTACAATGAGCAGTTCTTC.

As concerns this clone: One junction end does not reproduce the germline sequence, and a read error may be involved. V gene TRBV28 combines with J gene TRBJ2-7; D is perhaps TRBD2 (5 bases). The CDR3 has 14 amino acids. Looked up from germline, CDR1 is MDHEN and CDR2 is SYDVKM. Written as DNA, the CDR3 is TGTGCCAGCACCTTCGGGCGGGCCTCCGACGAGCAGTACTTC. Translation: CASTFGRASDEQYF.

This chain joins TRBV2 and TRBJ1-1; D is perhaps TRBD1 (5 bases). This CDR3 has 15 amino acids. Germline assignment: CDR1 SNHLY and CDR2 FYNNEI. V lost 1 base and J 5 bases, leaving 14 bases between the germline ends. This CDR3 is CASSEGNSGRTEAFF. CDR3 DNA sequence: TGTGCCAGCAGTGAAGGGAACTCAGGGCGGACTGAAGCTTTCTTT.

The chain links TRBV5-5 to TRBJ2-2; 12 bases fit TRBD2. J gave up 5 bases and V 3 bases, and 5 bases lay outside the gene matches. The germline CDR1 and CDR2 sequences are SGHKS and YYEKEE (reference sequence). The CDR3 runs to 16 residues. DNA of the CDR3: TGTGCCAGCAGCTCACTAGCGGGGGGCTCTACCGGGGAGCTGTTTTTT. Translated, it gives CASSSLAGGSTGELFF.

V usage is TRBV7-9 and J usage is TRBJ2-7, with 7 bases fitting TRBD1. V was clipped by 5 bases and J by 7 bases; unmatched bases: 11. Germline V gives CDR1 SEHNR, CDR2 FQNEAQ (reference sequence). CDR3 length: 14 residues. This CDR3 reads CASSPGRQGGEQYF. CDR3 nucleotide sequence: TGTGCCAGCAGCCCGGGTAGACAGGGCGGGGAGCAGTACTTC.

The chain carries TRBV6-2 or TRBV6-3 and TRBJ2-1, with a tentative D call TRBD2 (5 bases). Germline CDR1 MNHEY, CDR2 SVGEGT. The germline V and J ends were trimmed by 1 base and 10 bases, with 26 bases remaining between them. The CDR3 extends over 18 amino acids. The DNA of the CDR3 is TGTGCCAGCAGTTACTGGCCTAGCTCGATCTCGGGTTCCGGCGAGCAGTTCTTC. Translation: CASSYWPSSISGSGEQFF.

The V call is TRBV4-1, the J call TRBJ2-3; no reliable D call. This CDR3 has 13 residues. Germline assignment: CDR1 MGHRA and CDR2 YSYEKL. Trimming cost V 3 bases and J 4 bases, with 8 bases left between them. CDR3 nucleotide sequence: TGCGCCAGCAGCCAGACTGATCCAGATACGCAGTATTTT. It translates to CASSQTDPDTQYF.

The chain couples TRBV7-9 to TRBJ1-1; D is ambiguous. This CDR3 has 12 amino acids. V lost 5 bases and J lost 0, with 4 bases in between. CDR1 is SEHNR, CDR2 FQNEAQ, per germline (reference sequence). This CDR3 reads CASSPLNTEAFF. The CDR3 bases are TGTGCCAGCAGCCCGCTGAACACTGAAGCTTTCTTT.

V gene TRBV2 combines with J gene TRBJ1-2; tentatively, D is TRBD1 (5 bases). This CDR3 comprises 15 residues. V was trimmed by 4 bases and J by 1 base, leaving 13 bases between them. In germline, CDR1 is SNHLY, CDR2 FYNNEI. CDR3 protein: CASSAAGTFNYGYTF. Here the CDR3 DNA reads TGTGCCAGCAGTGCAGCCGGGACCTTTAACTATGGCTACACCTTC.

This clone was seen a single time. The chain links TRBV19 to TRBJ2-1; either TRBD1 or TRBD2 may fit D (5 bases each). V lost 6 bases, J lost 8 bases, and 23 bases lay in between. This CDR3 has 16 residues. Germline lookup yields CDR1 LNHDA and CDR2 SQIVND (reference sequence). CDR3 in amino acids: CASRPEGPRIMDEQFF. Written as DNA, the CDR3 is TGTGCCAGTAGGCCAGAGGGACCCCGAATCATGGATGAGCAGTTCTTC.

The J gene is TRBJ1-2, the V gene TRBV10-2; the D is unclear. Germline V lookup: CDR1 WSHSY, CDR2 SAAADI. The CDR3 is 12 amino acids. The V end was cut by 2 bases, the J end by 6 bases, with 7 bases between. The CDR3 loop reads CASSEDWDGYTF. In DNA, the CDR3 is TGCGCCAGCAGTGAGGATTGGGATGGCTACACCTTC.

V gene TRBV20-1 combines with J gene TRBJ2-1; weak D call: TRBD1 (5 bases). Germline V gene lookup returns CDR1 DFQATT and CDR2 SNEGSKA (reference sequence). This CDR3 comprises 13 residues. Trimming cost V 3 bases and J 7 bases, with 13 bases left between them. CDR3 coding DNA: TGCAGTGCTAGTGCCAGGGTCAAAAATGAGCAGTTCTTC. It specifies CSASARVKNEQFF.

This rearrangement joins TRBV29-1 to TRBJ2-3; D uncertain. Trimming cost V 4 bases and J 0 bases, with 20 bases left between them. Looked up from germline, CDR1 is SQVTM and CDR2 is ANQGSEA. CDR3 length: 17 amino acids. The CDR3 spells CSVVSLGRRSSTDTQYF. The CDR3 bases are TGCAGCGTTGTGTCCCTTGGTAGAAGGAGCAGCACAGATACGCAGTATTTT.

In this sample, this clone turned up once. The chain couples TRBV6-5 to TRBJ2-1, with 7 bases matching TRBD2. The CDR3 loop spans 14 amino acids. V shed 5 bases, J shed 7 bases, and the junction held 8 bases outside the gene matches. Germline V gene sequence: CDR1 MNHEY, CDR2 SVGAGI. CDR3 in amino acids: CASSPSGSRNEQFF. CDR3 nucleotides: TGTGCCAGCAGTCCTAGCGGAAGTCGGAATGAGCAGTTCTTC.

J is TRBJ2-1 and V is TRBV4-1, with 8 nucleotides matching TRBD2. Germline V gene lookup returns CDR1 MGHRA and CDR2 YSYEKL. This CDR3 has 19 residues. With V trimmed by 0 bases and J by 4 bases, 14 bases remained unmatched. The CDR3 DNA reads TGCGCCAGCAGCCAAGATGTGGGGTCTAGCGGGTATCCTTACAATGAGCAGTTCTTC. As protein: CASSQDVGSSGYPYNEQFF.

This chain links TRBV7-8 with TRBJ2-7; tentatively, D is TRBD2 (7 bases). The V end was cut by 0 bases, the J end by 0 bases, with 15 bases between. The germline V gene has CDR1 SGHVS and CDR2 FQNEAQ. This CDR3 region has 17 residues. This CDR3 is CASSLASGGANSYEQYF. In nucleotides, the CDR3 is TGTGCCAGCAGCTTAGCGTCTGGGGGGGCCAACTCCTACGAGCAGTACTTC. Full variable domain (outside the CDR3, taken from reference TRBV7-8 and TRBJ2-7): GAGVSQSPRYKVAKRGQDVALRCDPISGHVSLFWYQQALGQGPEFLTYFQNEAQLDKSGLPSDRFFAERPEGSVSTLKIQRTQQEDSAVYLCASSLASGGANSYEQYFGPGTRLTVT.

The rearrangement uses TRBV10-3 and TRBJ1-1; a possible D gene is TRBD1 (5 bases). Germline V gene data show CDR1 as ENHRY and CDR2 as SYGVKD. Trimming took 3 bases from V and 1 from J, leaving 12 bases between them. This CDR3 has 15 amino acids. In DNA, the CDR3 is TGTGCCATCAGTGACGTAGGGGTCGGGAACACTGAAGCTTTCTTT. Translation: CAISDVGVGNTEAFF.

J is TRBJ2-3 and V is TRBV7-2, with 13 bases fitting TRBD2. The CDR3 consists of 17 residues. J was trimmed by 3 bases and V by 3 bases; bases with no gene match: 6. CDR1 and CDR2 (germline): SGHTA, FQGNSA. The CDR3 sequence is CASSLYWTSGSTDTQYF. The CDR3 DNA reads TGTGCCAGCAGCTTGTATTGGACTAGCGGGAGTACAGATACGCAGTATTTT.

The chain has TRBV27 and TRBJ1-1; no definite D call. V was pared by 1 base and J by 7 bases, with 13 bases between. CDR3 size: 14 residues. Per germline, CDR1 MNHEY and CDR2 SMNVEV (reference sequence). CDR3 bases: TGTGCCAGCAGTTTATACCCCGAACAGAATGAAGCTTTCTTT. Its protein is CASSLYPEQNEAFF.

The V call is TRBV9, the J call TRBJ1-5; D remains unclear. CDR3 length: 15 amino acids. CDR1 SGDLS and CDR2 YYNGEE come from the germline V gene. V gave up 3 bases and J gave up 0 bases, with 10 bases separating them. The CDR3 sequence: CASSEDGYSNQPQHF. CDR3 nucleotide sequence: TGTGCCAGCAGCGAGGACGGTTATAGCAATCAGCCCCAGCATTTT.